The 5 T cell receptor beta chains below all came from one sample that was sequenced in a study of cytomegalovirus exposure and HLA in healthy donors. PCR used 60 Vbeta primers and 13 Jbeta primers. Some clones are missing from TCRdb's copy, which holds only in-frame ones; the method was immunoSEQ multiplex PCR. The sample has approximately 70,000 clones; roughly four fifths are singletons. The sample taken for sequencing was PBMCs. These TCRs come from a middle-aged man in good health and CMV-seronegative.

The table lists this clone with a count of one. The chain couples TRBV10-2 to TRBJ2-1; D possibly corresponds to TRBD2 (6 bases). The CDR3 spans 14 residues. CDR1 is WSHSY, CDR2 SAAADI, per germline. Between the trimmed V and J ends, which lost 7 bases and 1 base, there was a span of 11 bases. The CDR3 region has the DNA TGCGCCAGCAATGCGGGGCCTTCCTACAATGAGCAGTTCTTC. Residues: CASNAGPSYNEQFF.

This clone was detected only once. J is TRBJ1-5 and V is TRBV27; D remains unclear. Germline CDR1 reads MNHEY; CDR2 reads SMNVEV (reference sequence). This CDR3 has 15 amino acids. Trimming removed 5 bases from V and 2 bases from J, with 13 bases in between. The CDR3 sequence is CASSLMVAGNQPQHF. The CDR3 DNA sequence: TGTGCCAGCAGTCTGATGGTGGCAGGCAATCAGCCCCAGCATTTT.

The V and J genes are TRBV15 and TRBJ1-5; D is possibly TRBD1 (5 bases). V dropped 10 bases and J dropped 0 bases, with 13 bases sitting between them. Germline V gene lookup returns CDR1 LNHNV and CDR2 YYDKDF (reference sequence). This CDR3 is 14 amino acids long. CDR3 coding DNA: TGTGCCATCGGGAAGGGACTTAGCAATCAGCCCCAGCATTTT. Translation: CAIGKGLSNQPQHF.

The J gene is TRBJ2-1, the V gene TRBV11-3; TRBD2 matches at 11 bases. J lost 7 bases, V lost 4 bases, and 6 bases had no gene match. CDR1 is SGHNT, CDR2 YENEEA, per germline. There are 15 residues in the CDR3. CDR3 protein: CASSSARTSGNEQFF. DNA of the CDR3: TGTGCCAGCAGCTCAGCCCGGACTAGCGGGAATGAGCAGTTCTTC.

The rearrangement uses TRBV9 and TRBJ2-1, with a tentative D call TRBD2 (5 bases). V gave up 3 bases and J gave up 4 bases, with 14 bases separating them. The germline V gene encodes CDR1 SGDLS and CDR2 YYNGEE. The CDR3 is made up of 15 amino acids. Here the CDR3 DNA reads TGTGCCAGCAGCGCAGGACTGGGCCTTTACAATGAGCAGTTCTTC. Translating gives CASSAGLGLYNEQFF.